This T cell receptor (beta chain) derives from a study of blood T cell repertoires in COVID-19. This clone has only a few counts. V shed 9 bases, J shed 2 bases, and the junction held 7 bases outside the gene matches. CDR1 and CDR2 from the germline V gene are MNHEY and SVGAGI. The CDR3 has 14 amino acids. The age range of participants was 18 to 89 years, with residence in about two dozen US areas. The study assigned cohorts using participant-reported clinical history. The protocol was immunoSEQ multiplex PCR, while the TCRdb copy is restricted to in-frame clones and leaves out a portion. The sample holds some 490,000 clones; approximately 91% are singletons and the top ten take 6.5% to 8.5%.

The TCR sequence derives from a woman aged 55 to 70 who had recovered from COVID-19. Sequencing input: PBMCs or T cells enriched from blood (not recorded which). This chain links TRBV6-5 with TRBJ1-5, with 7 positions matching TRBD1. CDR3 residues: CARKNRGGNQPQHF. The DNA of the CDR3 is TGTGCCAGAAAGAACAGGGGAGGCAATCAGCCCCAGCATTTT.